This TCR beta chain derives from a study of blood T cell repertoires in COVID-19 (TCRdb year 2020). Describing the broader study: The collaborator samples originated in the United States, Italy and Spain and spanned the acute and convalescent phases of COVID-19. The material from the prospective study consisted of cDNA or gDNA derived from T cells, B-cell-depleted T cells, or PBMCs. Subjects who had been exposed to COVID-19, were actively infected with it, or had recovered from it provided the deeply sampled blood TCRbeta repertoires that made up the dataset. The repertoires were released in a freely available public database meant as a resource for research on the immune response to SARS-CoV-2. The samples were drawn from two sources: the first 160 participants of the ongoing ImmuneRACE study, and fewer than 1,500 subjects contributed by 6 global collaborators. Nearly every sample came with metadata listing a de-identified subject ID, COVID-19 status, age in years and sex. Where available, HLA class I and class II types were taken from metadata supplied by the sample provider and were not determined by assay-based typing. General conclusions and limits of the study: How much clinical and demographic metadata was included differed by source and by participant, and the metadata was provided uncurated.

The collaborating institutions used their own protocols to collect whole blood in K2EDTA tubes. For TCRbeta analysis, collaborators shipped samples in one of three forms: frozen whole blood, isolated PBMCs, or DNA extracted from either of those sample types. With respect to this clone: This receptor's antigen is unknown. No quality values exist for individual bases; no much larger clone is one base distant.

The CDR3 sequence holds 16 residues, the cysteine and phenylalanine included. Kept here is only the CDR3 DNA, which spans 48 bases and is read in frame from base 1. Compared with germline, V lacks 0 bases and J lacks 4 bases; bases without a gene match: 5. The germline V gene sets CDR1 to LGHNA and CDR2 to YNFKEQ. TCRbeta CDR3 regions were amplified from genomic DNA using the immunoSEQ Assay, a bias-controlled multiplex PCR. The published analysis was carried out like this. The number of nucleated cells in each sample was estimated by amplification of reference gene primers within the assay. To quantify the absolute abundance of each unique TCRbeta CDR3 rearrangement, sequence reads were collapsed and filtered. For each sample, productive Simpson clonality was calculated as the square root of Simpson's diversity index over productive rearrangements. TCRdb obtained this table from immuneACCESS and retained in-frame rearrangements with V and J assigned. These tables miss some clones; where compared with another copy, unresolved V genes account for less than half of the shortfall, and the remainder is unexplained. Clone size and V and J calls were adopted from that table, with D and trimming inferred from the DNA. For this sample there are about 80,000 clones; 88% appear just once. Nearly 5% of the sample lies in the top ten.

Recombination joined TRBV4-2 with TRBJ2-5, and 10 bases in between align with TRBD2. The material sequenced was peripheral blood. The receptor was derived from a woman aged 80 or over with acute or convalescent COVID-19. This receptor has the CDR3 CASSQDSSGRGETQYF. The bases are TGTGCCAGCAGCCAAGATTCTAGCGGGAGAGGAGAGACCCAGTACTTC.